This is a list of T cell receptor beta chains from one sample in a study of Tregs in tolerant kidney transplant recipients. This table comes from immunoSEQ multiplex PCR, and its TCRdb copy is limited to in-frame clones, with some not included. The sample includes about 110,000 clones, around 90% of them seen just once. The sequencing here drew on CD4+ T cells from blood, taken before the transplant. The receptors were sampled from a human donor who received a combined kidney and bone marrow transplant. CDR3s include the opening cysteine and the closing phenylalanine or tryptophan. The D gene is left open where the match is weak. Part of the rows lack a size; the others show once, few, many or a class for expanded clones.

CASSLGGGTSTYNEQFF,TGCGCCAGCAGCCTCGGGGGAGGGACTAGCACCTACAATGAGCAGTTCTTC,TRBD2,TRBV4-1,-,TRBJ2-1
CASSPNGRDTEAFF,TGTGCCAGCAGCCCCAATGGCCGGGACACTGAAGCTTTCTTT,-,TRBV28,-,TRBJ1-1
CASRLQGAGGYTF,TGTGCCAGCAGACTACAGGGGGCGGGGGGCTACACCTTC,TRBD1,TRBV6-5,-,TRBJ1-2
CASSYSTDYEQYF,TGTGCCAGCAGTTACTCGACAGATTACGAGCAGTACTTC,-,TRBV6-5,-,TRBJ2-7
CASSPYLGQLYGYTF,TGTGCCAGCAGTCCCTATCTGGGACAGCTCTATGGCTACACCTTC,TRBD1,TRBV27,few,TRBJ1-2
CASSGNPGTAHNEQFF,TGCGCCAGCAGCGGAAATCCGGGGACAGCCCACAATGAGCAGTTCTTC,TRBD1,TRBV5-1,-,TRBJ2-1
CASSFGGISGELFF,TGTGCCAGCAGTTTTGGGGGGATTTCCGGGGAGCTGTTTTTT,-,TRBV28,-,TRBJ2-2
CASSQRYRGSLPDTQYF,TGCGCCAGCAGCCAACGGTACCGCGGGAGTTTGCCAGATACGCAGTATTTT,TRBD2,TRBV4-3,-,TRBJ2-3
CASSLYGEQFF,TGTGCCAGCAGCTTATACGGTGAGCAGTTCTTC,-,TRBV7-2,-,TRBJ2-1
CASSAGVVGYGYTF,TGTGCCAGCAGCGCAGGGGTAGTTGGCTATGGCTACACCTTC,-,TRBV6-4,few,TRBJ1-2
CAWSPGGYSGNTIYF,TGTGCCTGGAGTCCCGGCGGGTACTCTGGAAACACCATATATTTT,-,TRBV30,-,TRBJ1-3
CARAQLREGSYNEQFF,TGTGCCAGGGCCCAACTGAGGGAGGGGTCCTACAATGAGCAGTTCTTC,TRBD2,TRBV6-4,once,TRBJ2-1
CASSLETGASREQYF,TGCGCCAGCAGCTTGGAGACAGGGGCTTCTCGCGAGCAGTACTTC,TRBD1,TRBV5-1,-,TRBJ2-7
CASSSGGVTSDLTDYEQYF,TGTGCCAGCAGCTCAGGAGGGGTAACTTCGGACCTGACAGACTACGAGCAGTACTTC,-,TRBV7-9,-,TRBJ2-7
CASFISGVPYGYTF,TGTGCCAGCTTTATAAGCGGGGTTCCCTATGGCTACACCTTC,-,TRBV28,-,TRBJ1-2
CASSQDGASGETQYF,TGCGCCAGCAGCCAAGATGGGGCTAGCGGGGAGACCCAGTACTTC,TRBD2,TRBV4-1,-,TRBJ2-5
CASSLAGTGGYYGYTF,TGTGCCAGCAGCTTAGCTGGGACAGGGGGATACTATGGCTACACCTTC,TRBD1,TRBV7-2,-,TRBJ1-2
CASSHDRNEGGSDTQYF,TGCGCCAGCAGCCATGACAGGAATGAGGGGGGGTCAGATACGCAGTATTTT,-,TRBV4-1,-,TRBJ2-3
CASSGPRDLGEKLFF,TGTGCCAGCTCCGGACCCAGGGACTTAGGAGAAAAACTGTTTTTT,-,TRBV18,-,TRBJ1-4
CASSVESGNTIYF,TGTGCCAGCAGCGTCGAGTCTGGAAACACCATATATTTT,-,TRBV9,-,TRBJ1-3
CASSFLSTEAFF,TGTGCCAGCAGTTTTCTTTCCACTGAAGCTTTCTTT,-,TRBV28,-,TRBJ1-1
CASSDLSLAGGPGETQYF,TGTGCCAGCAGTGATTTGAGCCTAGCGGGAGGGCCAGGGGAGACCCAGTACTTC,TRBD2,TRBV2,few,TRBJ2-5
CASSSERGTGELFF,TGTGCCAGCTCATCCGAAAGGGGGACCGGGGAGCTGTTTTTT,-,TRBV18,-,TRBJ2-2
CASSLAKAGGGASTDTQYF,TGCGCCAGCAGCTTGGCCAAGGCGGGGGGCGGTGCTAGCACAGATACGCAGTATTTT,TRBD2,TRBV5-1,-,TRBJ2-3
CASSWLAGGLSSYNEQFF,TGCGCCAGCAGCTGGCTAGCGGGGGGGTTGAGCTCCTACAATGAGCAGTTCTTC,TRBD2,TRBV5-1,-,TRBJ2-1
CSVAGTSGTNEQYF,TGCAGCGTGGCCGGGACTAGCGGGACCAACGAGCAGTACTTC,TRBD2,TRBV29-1,-,TRBJ2-7
CASSSSGWGDYGYTF,TGTGCCAGCAGCTCTTCGGGATGGGGAGACTATGGCTACACCTTC,-,TRBV7-8,once,TRBJ1-2
CASSGLKREQFF,TGTGCCAGCAGCGGCTTGAAGCGTGAGCAGTTCTTC,-,TRBV5-6,-,TRBJ2-1
CAIGTGDEQYF,TGTGCCATCGGGACAGGGGACGAGCAGTACTTC,TRBD1,TRBV10-3,-,TRBJ2-7
CASSSRQTEAFF,TGTGCCAGCAGTTCAAGACAGACTGAAGCTTTCTTT,-,TRBV28,-,TRBJ1-1
CASNRGQGFNEQFF,TGCGCCAGCAATCGAGGACAGGGATTTAATGAGCAGTTCTTC,TRBD1,TRBV10-2,-,TRBJ2-1
CASSLTGGAGDRELFF,TGCGCCAGCAGCCTCACAGGGGGCGCGGGTGACCGGGAGCTGTTTTTT,TRBD1,TRBV5-1,-,TRBJ2-2
CASQPPKGSGGGLFIQETQYF,TGTGCCAGCCAACCCCCCAAGGGTAGCGGGGGGGGCCTATTTATCCAAGAGACCCAGTACTTC,TRBD2,TRBV6-8,-,TRBJ2-5
CASSFGGLEGNTIYF,TGTGCCAGCAGCTTCGGGGGGCTGGAAGGAAACACCATATATTTT,-,TRBV7-8,few,TRBJ1-3
CAFTRDRISTDTQYF,TGTGCCTTTACCCGGGACAGGATAAGCACAGATACGCAGTATTTT,TRBD1,TRBV30,-,TRBJ2-3
CASSPGLAGVDTQYF,TGTGCCAGCAGCCCCGGACTAGCGGGAGTAGATACGCAGTATTTT,TRBD2,TRBV7-2,-,TRBJ2-3
CASSVKTAYEQYF,TGTGCCAGCAGCGTTAAGACAGCCTACGAGCAGTACTTC,-,TRBV7-9,-,TRBJ2-7
CASSLGLGGSYNEQFF,TGTGCCAGCAGCTTAGGTCTCGGGGGCTCCTACAATGAGCAGTTCTTC,-,TRBV7-9,once,TRBJ2-1
CASSLRGGTEAFF,TGTGCCAGCAGCCTCCGCGGGGGCACTGAAGCTTTCTTT,-,TRBV7-8,-,TRBJ1-1
CASSEAEGQQETQYF,TGTGCCAGCAGTGAAGCTGAGGGACAGCAAGAGACCCAGTACTTC,TRBD1,TRBV2,-,TRBJ2-5
CAWTGYTEAFF,TGTGCCTGGACGGGTTACACTGAAGCTTTCTTT,-,TRBV30,-,TRBJ1-1
CASSRQTGVEQFF,TGTGCCAGCAGCCGCCAGACGGGTGTTGAGCAGTTCTTC,-,TRBV6-5,-,TRBJ2-1
CASTPRGSGNTIYF,TGTGCCAGCACGCCCCGCGGGTCTGGAAACACCATATATTTT,-,TRBV18,few,TRBJ1-3
CASSRLAGAHEQYF,TGTGCCAGCAGCCGACTAGCGGGAGCCCACGAGCAGTACTTC,TRBD2,TRBV5-6,-,TRBJ2-7
CASTEEGSRYGYTF,TGTGCCAGCACCGAAGAAGGGAGTCGCTATGGCTACACCTTC,-,TRBV2,-,TRBJ1-2
CASSFTGGPPYNEQFF,TGCGCCAGCAGCTTCACAGGGGGGCCCCCCTACAATGAGCAGTTCTTC,TRBD1,TRBV5-1,-,TRBJ2-1
CASSLFEAEAYEQYF,TGTGCCAGCAGCTTATTCGAGGCCGAGGCCTACGAGCAGTACTTC,-,TRBV7-2,once,TRBJ2-7